The 2 T cell receptor beta chains presented below share a single source sample, sequenced in a study of CD8+CD57+ T cells in acquired aplastic anemia. Genomic DNA acted as the template from which TCR beta VDJ combination and CDR3 sequence profiling were carried out. Via MiXCR, TCRdb re-called the reads, giving one row per CDR3 protein. The table lists 400,000 to 450,000 distinct CDR3 sequences, 60% to 80% of them singletons. The sequenced material came from sorted CD4+, CD8+, or CD8+CD57+ T cells (not recorded which) from PBMCs. The receptors come from a human donor in good health, serving as a control.

Comment on this clonotype: The missing conserved phenylalanine or tryptophan at the end of this CDR3 makes a read error likely. The limits of the CDR3 on the DNA are not certain, so only TCRdb's listed CDR3 is given. The CDR3 sequence: CASSFRRRLLLN. The gene calls are TRBV7-3 and TRBJ2-2. The CDR3 length is 12 residues, termini included. From germline, CDR1 is SGHTA and CDR2 FQGTGA.

With respect to this clonotype: Because the CDR3 is missing its conserved closing phenylalanine or tryptophan, this is likely a read error. The rearrangement joins TRBV19 to TRBJ2-1; 13 nucleotides line up with TRBD2. This CDR3 spans 17 amino acids. V was clipped by 1 base and J by 3 bases; unmatched bases: 3. From germline, CDR1 is LNHDA and CDR2 SQIVND (reference sequence). CDR3 in amino acids: CASSIGRLAGGYNEQFL. The CDR3 coding sequence is TGTGCCAGTAGTATAGGTAGACTAGCGGGAGGCTACAATGAGCAGTTCCTC.